This T cell receptor (beta chain) was sequenced for a study of cytomegalovirus exposure and HLA in healthy donors. This PCR relied on a set of 60 Vbeta primers and 13 Jbeta primers. Repertoires were generated with immunoSEQ multiplex PCR, while TCRdb's copy carries only in-frame clones and drops some. The table lists approximately 160,000 clones, around three quarters of them singletons. Concerning this clone: The antigen is not known.

Study-level results: In a later analysis, an Asian-associated ancestry cluster reportedly showed fewer N-insertions than the approximately 700-donor mean. Owing to their indistinguishability, certain V segments, notably TRBV6-2 and TRBV6-3, were excluded.

Per germline, CDR1 LNHDA and CDR2 SQIVND (reference sequence). The length of the CDR3 is 16 residues. The V and J ends lost 4 bases and 0 bases, in that order; junction bases with no gene match: 2. The rearrangement uses TRBV19 and TRBJ2-3; 12 bases match TRBD2. The TCR was taken from a woman aged 40 to 55 in good health and CMV-seronegative. Source material: PBMCs. In DNA form, the CDR3 reads TGTGCCAGTAGTACTGGGACTAGCGGGAGCACAGATACGCAGTATTTT. It yields the protein CASSTGTSGSTDTQYF.